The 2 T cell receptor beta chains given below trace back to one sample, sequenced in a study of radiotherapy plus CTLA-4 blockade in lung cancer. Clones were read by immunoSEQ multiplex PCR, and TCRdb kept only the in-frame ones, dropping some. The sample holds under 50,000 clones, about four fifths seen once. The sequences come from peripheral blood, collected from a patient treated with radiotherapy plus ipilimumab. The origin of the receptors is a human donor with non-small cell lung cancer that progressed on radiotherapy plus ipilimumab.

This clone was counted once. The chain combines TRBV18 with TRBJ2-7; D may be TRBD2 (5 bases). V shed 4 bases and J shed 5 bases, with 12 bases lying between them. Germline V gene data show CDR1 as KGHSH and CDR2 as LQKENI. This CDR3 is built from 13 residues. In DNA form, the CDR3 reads TGTGCCAGCTCACACCGGCCCGGGGACGAGCAGTACTTC. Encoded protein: CASSHRPGDEQYF. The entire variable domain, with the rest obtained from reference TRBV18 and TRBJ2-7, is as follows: NAGVMQNPRHLVRRRGQEARLRCSPMKGHSHVYWYRQLPEEGLKFMVYLQKENIIDESGMPKERFSAEFPKEGPSILRIQQVVRGDSAAYFCASSHRPGDEQYFGPGTRLTVT.

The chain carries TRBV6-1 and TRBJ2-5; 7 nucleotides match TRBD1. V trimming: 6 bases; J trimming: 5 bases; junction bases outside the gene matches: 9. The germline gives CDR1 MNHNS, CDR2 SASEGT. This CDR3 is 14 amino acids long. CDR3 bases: TGTGCCAGCAGCGATCAGACAGGGCGCGAGACCCAGTACTTC. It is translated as CASSDQTGRETQYF.